This T cell receptor beta chain is drawn from a study of blood T cell repertoires in COVID-19. Overall study context: In each case, the material was cDNA or gDNA derived from T cells, B-cell-depleted T cells, or PBMCs.

Germline loops: CDR1 SGHKS, CDR2 YYEKEE (reference sequence). Trimming took 4 bases from V and 0 from J, leaving 5 bases between them. The CDR3 length is 13 residues. Source study methods: Reference gene primer amplification gave nucleated cell count estimates. Profiling relied on immunoSEQ multiplex PCR, and the TCRdb table lists in-frame clones only, not all of them. D and trimming were read from the DNA, whereas the V and J calls and clone size are those reported in that table. The data contain 200,000 to 250,000 clones, 85% to 90% of them seen just once; the ten biggest clones take up roughly 2.7%.

The sequence derives from a man aged 30-40 years with COVID-19, enrolled during active disease. The chain links TRBV5-5 to TRBJ1-3; no clear D gene. Sequencing input: peripheral blood. The CDR3 DNA sequence: TGTGCCAGCAGCCCTACCTCTGGAAACACCATATATTTT. It specifies CASSPTSGNTIYF.